The source of this T cell receptor (beta chain) is a study of CD8 T cells in ankylosing spondylitis. TCRdb independently ran MiXCR on the 5' RACE reads; one entry per CDR3 protein. The sample has 500,000 to 650,000 distinct CDR3 sequences, approximately 5.3% seen once. Study-wide results and limits: Characteristic of ankylosing spondylitis blood, it appeared, was a TCR beta motif comprising about 8 highly homologous variants. Peripheral blood held disease-linked clones only at relatively low frequency, and these were CD8+.

The CDR3 runs to 14 residues. Germline assignment: CDR1 DFQATT and CDR2 SNEGSKA (reference sequence). V dropped 6 bases and J dropped 4; count of bases not matched to a gene: 11. This clonotype was recorded many times. Its specificity is not known. The chain couples TRBV20-1 to TRBJ1-2, with 7 bases aligning to TRBD1. Sample: blood, either unsorted or a sorted T cell fraction (not recorded which). The sequence was obtained from a male donor with ankylosing spondylitis. For the CDR3, the DNA is TGCAGTGCAGAAGGGACAGCCAGAAGCTATGGCTACACCTTC. Residues: CSAEGTARSYGYTF.